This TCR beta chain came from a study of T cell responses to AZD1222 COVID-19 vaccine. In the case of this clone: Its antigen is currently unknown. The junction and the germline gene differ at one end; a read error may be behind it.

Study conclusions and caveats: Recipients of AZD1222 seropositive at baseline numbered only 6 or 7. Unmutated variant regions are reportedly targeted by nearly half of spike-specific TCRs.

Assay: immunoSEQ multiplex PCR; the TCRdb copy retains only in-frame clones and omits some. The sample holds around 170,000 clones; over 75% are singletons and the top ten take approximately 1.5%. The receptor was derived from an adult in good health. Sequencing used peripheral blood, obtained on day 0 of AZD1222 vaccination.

The CDR3: CASASDSGGALDF. CDR3 sequence (DNA): TGTGCCAGCGCCAGCGATAGCGGGGGGGCTCTGGATTTC. This sequence joins TRBV18 and TRBJ2-4; 11 bases align to TRBD2. The CDR3 sequence is 13 residues long. Germline CDR1 KGHSH, CDR2 LQKENI.